This is a list of T cell receptor beta chains from one sample in a study of technical replicates of blood from a few donors. This table comes from immunoSEQ multiplex PCR, and its TCRdb copy is limited to in-frame clones, with some not included. Of about 88,000 clones in the sample, over 90% were seen once. What was sequenced was T cells isolated from PBMCs. These receptors all come from a human donor in good health. The CDR3 runs from the conserved cysteine through the conserved F or W. D genes are given only for firm matches. Expanded clones are given a class, and other clones once, few, many or no size at all.

j_call: TRBJ1-3
d_call: -
v_call: TRBV30
clone_size: -
cdr3_length: 15
cdr3_aa: CAWSGGQISGNTIYF
cdr3_nt: TGTGCCTGGAGTGGAGGACAAATCTCTGGAAACACCATATATTTT

j_call: TRBJ2-7
d_call: TRBD2
v_call: TRBV11-2
clone_size: -
cdr3_length: 15
cdr3_aa: CASSLAGGFRYEQYF
cdr3_nt: TGTGCCAGCAGCTTAGCGGGAGGGTTCCGCTACGAGCAGTACTTC

j_call: TRBJ2-1
d_call: -
v_call: TRBV15
clone_size: -
cdr3_length: 13
cdr3_aa: CATSTGLSNEQFF
cdr3_nt: TGTGCCACCAGCACAGGATTAAGCAATGAGCAGTTCTTC

j_call: TRBJ2-3
d_call: -
v_call: TRBV7-8
clone_size: -
cdr3_length: 16
cdr3_aa: CASINRGNRGTDTQYF
cdr3_nt: TGTGCCAGCATCAATAGGGGGAATCGGGGCACAGATACGCAGTATTTT

j_call: TRBJ2-1
d_call: TRBD2
v_call: TRBV7-2
clone_size: -
cdr3_length: 14
cdr3_aa: CASSFGGGYNEQFF
cdr3_nt: TGTGCCAGCAGCTTTGGCGGGGGATACAATGAGCAGTTCTTC

j_call: TRBJ2-7
d_call: -
v_call: TRBV5-1
clone_size: once
cdr3_length: 14
cdr3_aa: CASSLLRSEGEQYF
cdr3_nt: TGCGCCAGCAGCTTGTTGCGGTCAGAGGGCGAGCAGTACTTC

j_call: TRBJ2-7
d_call: TRBD1
v_call: TRBV6-1
clone_size: -
cdr3_length: 13
cdr3_aa: CAAQGQGSYEQYF
cdr3_nt: TGTGCCGCACAGGGACAGGGTTCCTACGAGCAGTACTTC

j_call: TRBJ2-7
d_call: TRBD2
v_call: TRBV4-1
clone_size: -
cdr3_length: 13
cdr3_aa: CASSGREGYEQYF
cdr3_nt: TGCGCCAGCAGCGGCAGGGAGGGGTACGAGCAGTACTTC

j_call: TRBJ1-6
d_call: TRBD1
v_call: TRBV27
clone_size: few
cdr3_length: 14
cdr3_aa: CASRSGQGNSPLHF
cdr3_nt: TGTGCCAGCAGATCTGGACAGGGTAATTCACCCCTCCACTTT

j_call: TRBJ1-2
d_call: -
v_call: TRBV25-1
clone_size: once
cdr3_length: 14
cdr3_aa: CASSEGTSRGGYTF
cdr3_nt: TGTGCCAGCAGTGAAGGGACAAGCCGGGGTGGCTACACCTTC

j_call: TRBJ2-4
d_call: -
v_call: TRBV11-2
clone_size: -
cdr3_length: 13
cdr3_aa: CASSLGISNIQYF
cdr3_nt: TGTGCCAGCAGCTTAGGTATCTCAAACATTCAGTACTTC

j_call: TRBJ2-5
d_call: -
v_call: TRBV9
clone_size: -
cdr3_length: 14
cdr3_aa: CASSVAWLGGTQYF
cdr3_nt: TGTGCCAGCAGCGTAGCCTGGTTGGGAGGGACCCAGTACTTC

j_call: TRBJ2-1
d_call: -
v_call: TRBV27
clone_size: -
cdr3_length: 12
cdr3_aa: CASSFSTSEPFF
cdr3_nt: TGTGCCAGCAGTTTTTCAACTTCTGAGCCCTTCTTC

j_call: TRBJ1-1
d_call: -
v_call: TRBV19
clone_size: once
cdr3_length: 13
cdr3_aa: CASTLSRNTEAFF
cdr3_nt: TGTGCCAGTACCCTCTCGCGAAACACTGAAGCTTTCTTT

j_call: TRBJ2-2
d_call: -
v_call: TRBV10-2
clone_size: -
cdr3_length: 11
cdr3_aa: CATFNTGELFF
cdr3_nt: TGCGCCACCTTTAATACCGGGGAGCTGTTTTTT

j_call: TRBJ1-2
d_call: TRBD1
v_call: TRBV7-8
clone_size: -
cdr3_length: 13
cdr3_aa: CAIGRGGLYGYTF
cdr3_nt: TGTGCCATCGGCCGAGGGGGCCTCTATGGCTACACCTTC

j_call: TRBJ1-2
d_call: TRBD1
v_call: TRBV19
clone_size: once
cdr3_length: 13
cdr3_aa: CASSPGQGYGYTF
cdr3_nt: TGTGCCAGTAGTCCTGGACAGGGCTATGGCTACACCTTC

j_call: TRBJ2-1
d_call: TRBD2
v_call: TRBV29-1
clone_size: -
cdr3_length: 12
cdr3_aa: CSGAGGRDEQFF
cdr3_nt: TGCAGCGGTGCGGGGGGCCGGGATGAGCAGTTCTTC

j_call: TRBJ1-1
d_call: -
v_call: TRBV11-3
clone_size: -
cdr3_length: 14
cdr3_aa: CASSIGGWEEEAFF
cdr3_nt: TGTGCCAGCAGCATAGGGGGATGGGAGGAGGAAGCTTTCTTT

j_call: TRBJ1-2
d_call: -
v_call: TRBV6-5
clone_size: -
cdr3_length: 14
cdr3_aa: CASSPGNAYYGYTF
cdr3_nt: TGTGCCAGCAGTCCCGGGAATGCCTACTATGGCTACACCTTC

j_call: TRBJ1-1
d_call: -
v_call: TRBV12-5
clone_size: -
cdr3_length: 14
cdr3_aa: CASGLVPGDTEAFF
cdr3_nt: TGTGCTAGTGGTTTGGTACCAGGGGACACTGAAGCTTTCTTT

j_call: TRBJ2-2
d_call: TRBD2
v_call: TRBV7-9
clone_size: -
cdr3_length: 17
cdr3_aa: CASSLGWTSGGTGELFF
cdr3_nt: TGTGCCAGCAGCTTAGGGTGGACTAGCGGGGGCACCGGGGAGCTGTTTTTT

j_call: TRBJ1-6
d_call: TRBD1
v_call: TRBV5-1
clone_size: -
cdr3_length: 19
cdr3_aa: CASSSEGQGTPHYNSPLHF
cdr3_nt: TGCGCCAGCAGCTCCGAGGGACAGGGGACTCCTCACTATAATTCACCCCTCCACTTT

j_call: TRBJ2-1
d_call: TRBD1
v_call: TRBV10-2
clone_size: -
cdr3_length: 15
cdr3_aa: CASSGGTGTYNEQFF
cdr3_nt: TGCGCCAGCAGTGGGGGGACAGGGACCTACAATGAGCAGTTCTTC

j_call: TRBJ2-7
d_call: TRBD1
v_call: TRBV25-1
clone_size: -
cdr3_length: 17
cdr3_aa: CASSVPNYRDSSYEQYF
cdr3_nt: TGTGCCAGCAGTGTCCCTAATTACCGGGACAGCTCCTACGAGCAGTACTTC

j_call: TRBJ1-2
d_call: TRBD1
v_call: TRBV27
clone_size: -
cdr3_length: 14
cdr3_aa: CASSRTGNNYGYTF
cdr3_nt: TGTGCCAGTTCGCGGACAGGGAATAACTATGGCTACACCTTC

j_call: TRBJ2-1
d_call: TRBD2
v_call: TRBV14
clone_size: -
cdr3_length: 18
cdr3_aa: CASSQRLAGGPGVDEQFF
cdr3_nt: TGTGCCAGCAGCCAACGACTAGCGGGAGGGCCTGGAGTTGATGAGCAGTTCTTC

j_call: TRBJ2-2
d_call: -
v_call: TRBV11-2
clone_size: -
cdr3_length: 15
cdr3_aa: CASSLAGPNTGELFF
cdr3_nt: TGTGCCAGCAGCTTAGCAGGGCCTAACACCGGGGAGCTGTTTTTT

j_call: TRBJ1-2
d_call: -
v_call: TRBV28
clone_size: once
cdr3_length: 14
cdr3_aa: CASSSTTTGFGYTF
cdr3_nt: TGTGCCAGCAGTTCTACTACGACAGGTTTTGGCTACACCTTC

j_call: TRBJ2-3
d_call: TRBD2
v_call: TRBV19
clone_size: -
cdr3_length: 18
cdr3_aa: CASSMGRGPTGGEDTQYF
cdr3_nt: TGTGCCAGTAGTATGGGGCGGGGGCCCACCGGGGGGGAAGATACGCAGTATTTT

j_call: TRBJ1-3
d_call: -
v_call: TRBV5-1
clone_size: few
cdr3_length: 14
cdr3_aa: CASSLGSSGNTIYF
cdr3_nt: TGCGCCAGCAGCTTGGGGAGCTCTGGAAACACCATATATTTT

j_call: TRBJ2-2
d_call: TRBD2
v_call: TRBV4-2
clone_size: -
cdr3_length: 15
cdr3_aa: CASSAAGGDTGELFF
cdr3_nt: TGTGCCAGCAGCGCGGCGGGGGGCGACACCGGGGAGCTGTTTTTT

j_call: TRBJ2-1
d_call: TRBD2
v_call: TRBV6-4
clone_size: -
cdr3_length: 17
cdr3_aa: CASSAEGPGLSYNEQFF
cdr3_nt: TGTGCCAGCAGTGCAGAAGGACCGGGACTATCCTACAATGAGCAGTTCTTC

j_call: TRBJ2-2
d_call: -
v_call: TRBV5-1
clone_size: -
cdr3_length: 17
cdr3_aa: CASSLKTGQKHTGELFF
cdr3_nt: TGCGCCAGCAGCTTGAAAACGGGACAAAAACACACCGGGGAGCTGTTTTTT

j_call: TRBJ2-3
d_call: TRBD2
v_call: TRBV5-1
clone_size: -
cdr3_length: 22
cdr3_aa: CASSLDRAPLTSGSFGSDTQYF
cdr3_nt: TGCGCCAGCAGCTTGGACAGAGCCCCTCTGACTAGCGGGAGTTTCGGGTCAGATACGCAGTATTTT

j_call: TRBJ1-1
d_call: TRBD1
v_call: TRBV5-6
clone_size: -
cdr3_length: 14
cdr3_aa: CASSFPTGVAEAFF
cdr3_nt: TGTGCCAGCAGCTTCCCAACAGGGGTGGCTGAAGCTTTCTTT

j_call: TRBJ1-2
d_call: TRBD1
v_call: TRBV19
clone_size: -
cdr3_length: 14
cdr3_aa: CASSSGTGGFGYTF
cdr3_nt: TGTGCCAGTAGTTCAGGGACAGGGGGCTTTGGCTACACCTTC

j_call: TRBJ1-2
d_call: TRBD1
v_call: TRBV27
clone_size: -
cdr3_length: 15
cdr3_aa: CASSLSSTGGGGYTF
cdr3_nt: TGTGCCAGCAGTTTATCGAGTACAGGGGGAGGGGGCTACACCTTC

j_call: TRBJ2-5
d_call: -
v_call: TRBV25-1
clone_size: -
cdr3_length: 14
cdr3_aa: CASTPPVRRETQYF
cdr3_nt: TGTGCCAGCACCCCCCCAGTCAGGCGAGAGACCCAGTACTTC

j_call: TRBJ2-1
d_call: TRBD1
v_call: TRBV6-5
clone_size: -
cdr3_length: 11
cdr3_aa: CASSYGTGEFF
cdr3_nt: TGTGCCAGCAGTTACGGGACAGGAGAGTTCTTC

j_call: TRBJ2-7
d_call: TRBD1
v_call: TRBV23-1
clone_size: -
cdr3_length: 14
cdr3_aa: CASSFTGGGYEQYF
cdr3_nt: TGCGCCAGCAGCTTCACAGGGGGCGGGTACGAGCAGTACTTC

j_call: TRBJ2-7
d_call: -
v_call: TRBV12-5
clone_size: -
cdr3_length: 15
cdr3_aa: CASGWNRAGEYEQYF
cdr3_nt: TGTGCTAGTGGTTGGAACCGGGCAGGGGAATACGAGCAGTACTTC

j_call: TRBJ2-7
d_call: TRBD2
v_call: TRBV15
clone_size: -
cdr3_length: 14
cdr3_aa: CATSNLAGGSEQYF
cdr3_nt: TGTGCCACCAGTAATCTAGCGGGAGGAAGCGAGCAGTACTTC

j_call: TRBJ2-1
d_call: -
v_call: TRBV5-1
clone_size: -
cdr3_length: 15
cdr3_aa: CASSLGGGSYNEQFF
cdr3_nt: TGCGCCAGCAGCTTGGGAGGGGGCTCCTACAATGAGCAGTTCTTC

j_call: TRBJ2-3
d_call: TRBD2
v_call: TRBV2
clone_size: -
cdr3_length: 16
cdr3_aa: CASSHFIAGGIDTQYF
cdr3_nt: TGTGCCAGCAGCCATTTTATAGCGGGGGGAATAGATACGCAGTATTTT

j_call: TRBJ2-7
d_call: TRBD1
v_call: TRBV4-1
clone_size: -
cdr3_length: 17
cdr3_aa: CASSQGRAGQGTYEQYF
cdr3_nt: TGCGCCAGCAGCCAAGGAAGGGCGGGACAGGGGACCTACGAGCAGTACTTC

j_call: TRBJ1-3
d_call: -
v_call: TRBV18
clone_size: -
cdr3_length: 18
cdr3_aa: CASSPSAGQLSSGNTIYF
cdr3_nt: TGTGCCAGCTCACCATCGGCAGGGCAGTTGAGCTCTGGAAACACCATATATTTT

j_call: TRBJ2-1
d_call: TRBD2
v_call: TRBV10-3
clone_size: once
cdr3_length: 19
cdr3_aa: CAISDLERGGGGSYNEQFF
cdr3_nt: TGTGCCATCAGTGATTTAGAGCGGGGGGGAGGAGGCTCCTACAATGAGCAGTTCTTC